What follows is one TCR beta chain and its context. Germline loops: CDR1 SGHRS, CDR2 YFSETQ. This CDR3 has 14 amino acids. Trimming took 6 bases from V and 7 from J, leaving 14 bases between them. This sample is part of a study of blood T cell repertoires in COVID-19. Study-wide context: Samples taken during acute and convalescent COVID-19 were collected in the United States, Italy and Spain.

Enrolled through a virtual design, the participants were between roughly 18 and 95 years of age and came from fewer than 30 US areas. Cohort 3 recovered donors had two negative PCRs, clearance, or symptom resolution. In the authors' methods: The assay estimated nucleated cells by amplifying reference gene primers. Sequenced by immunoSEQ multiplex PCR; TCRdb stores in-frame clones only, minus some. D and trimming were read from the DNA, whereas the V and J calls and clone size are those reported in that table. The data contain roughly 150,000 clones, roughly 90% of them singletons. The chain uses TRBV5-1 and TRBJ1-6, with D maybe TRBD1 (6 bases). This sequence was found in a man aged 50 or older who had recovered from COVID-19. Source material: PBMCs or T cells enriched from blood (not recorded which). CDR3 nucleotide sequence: TGCGCCAGCAAGTTGGAACAGGGCAATTCACCCCTCCACTTT. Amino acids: CASKLEQGNSPLHF. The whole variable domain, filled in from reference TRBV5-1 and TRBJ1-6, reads KAGVTQTPRYLIKTRGQQVTLSCSPISGHRSVSWYQQTPGQGLQFLFEYFSETQRNKGNFPGRFSGRQFSNSRSEMNVSTLELGDSALYLCASKLEQGNSPLHFGNGTRLTVT.